One T cell receptor beta chain is described in this entry. The sample is drawn from a study of blood T cell repertoires in COVID-19. The overall study: Material from acute and convalescent COVID-19 was sourced from the United States, Italy and Spain.

Germline V lookup: CDR1 SNHLY, CDR2 FYNNEI. The V end was cut by 10 bases, the J end by 5 bases, with 18 bases between. CDR3 length equals 13 residues. Measured with immunoSEQ multiplex PCR; TCRdb has only the in-frame clones, and not every one. The sample holds about 100,000 clones, approximately 91% seen once. Sequenced input: peripheral blood. This TCR came from a man in his forties or fifties with acute or convalescent COVID-19. The gene calls are TRBV2 and TRBJ2-7; D may be TRBD1 (6 bases). The CDR3 DNA is TGTGCCACCCGTAGGACAGTTGGGGACGAGCAGTACTTC. Encoded protein: CATRRTVGDEQYF. Together with reference TRBV2 and TRBJ2-7, the CDR3 gives the full variable domain: EPEVTQTPSHQVTQMGQEVILRCVPISNHLYFYWYRQILGQKVEFLVSFYNNEISEKSEIFDDQFSVERPDGSNFTLKIRSTKLEDSAMYFCATRRTVGDEQYFGPGTRLTVT.